Presented here are 24 T cell receptor beta chains from one specimen sequenced in a study of the immune and genomic landscape of osteosarcoma (TCRdb year 2020). Library preparation used the immunoSEQ multiplex PCR assay. The immuneACCESS repertoire file appears here via TCRdb, limited to in-frame rearrangements. These files lack a portion of the clones; in checked studies, under half of the deficit traces to unresolved V genes, and the cause of the others is not known. The sample yields approximately 6,200 clones; almost 70% were counted once. Clones ranked in the top ten supply approximately 15% of the sample. The tumors sampled were post-treatment primary, local recurrence and metastasis specimens taken from patients with a poor prognosis. Sequencing was done on a sample of osteosarcoma tumor tissue from the lung. Every receptor here comes from a human donor with osteosarcoma.

The chain is built from TRBV7-2 and TRBJ2-5; D is perhaps TRBD2 (5 bases). The CDR3 is 16 amino acids. V was clipped by 2 bases and J by 3 bases, with 16 bases between them. Per germline, CDR1 SGHTA and CDR2 FQGNSA. In DNA, the CDR3 is TGTGCCAGCAGCTTAATCATCGGACCGGGGAAAGAGACCCAGTACTTC. Translating gives CASSLIIGPGKETQYF.

V usage is TRBV7-2 and J usage is TRBJ2-6, with 8 bases matching TRBD2. The CDR3 is made up of 15 amino acids. From germline, CDR1 is SGHTA and CDR2 FQGNSA. With 5 bases clipped from V and 1 base from J, the junction kept 1 base outside the gene matches. CDR3 coding DNA: TGTGCCAGCAGCCCGGGAGGGTCTGGGGCCAACGTCCTGACTTTC. Its translation is CASSPGGSGANVLTF.

This clone has a handful of counts. This CDR3 is CASSSGQGTYEQYF. The CDR3 DNA reads TGTGCCAGCAGCTCGGGACAGGGGACCTACGAGCAGTACTTC. This rearrangement joins TRBV7-9 to TRBJ2-7, with 10 bases aligning to TRBD1. The germline gives CDR1 SEHNR, CDR2 FQNEAQ (reference sequence). The J segment lost 2 bases and the V segment lost 4 bases, leaving 2 bases of the junction unmatched. The CDR3 loop spans 14 amino acids. The full variable domain, its missing parts supplied by reference TRBV7-9 and TRBJ2-7, is DTGVSQNPRHKITKRGQNVTFRCDPISEHNRLYWYRQTLGQGPEFLTYFQNEAQLEKSRLLSDRFSAERPKGSFSTLEIQRTEQGDSAMYLCASSSGQGTYEQYFGPGTRLTVT.

The J gene is TRBJ2-5, the V gene TRBV5-6, with a possible D match to TRBD2 (6 bases). Between the trimmed V and J ends, which lost 3 bases and 4 bases, there was a span of 13 bases. CDR1 and CDR2 from the germline V gene are SGHDT and YYEEEE. The length of the CDR3 is 14 residues. CDR3 protein: CASSWELGGETQYF. The DNA for the CDR3 is TGTGCCAGCAGCTGGGAGTTGGGGGGAGAGACCCAGTACTTC.

The CDR3 reads CASSEASGGVTEAFF. The CDR3 DNA sequence: TGTGCCAGCAGTGAAGCGTCGGGAGGGGTCACTGAAGCTTTCTTT. The chain couples TRBV2 to TRBJ1-1, with D perhaps matching TRBD1 (5 bases). The length of the CDR3 is 15 residues. Germline assignment: CDR1 SNHLY and CDR2 FYNNEI. V lost 0 bases and J lost 4, with 12 bases in between.

The genes are TRBV27 and TRBJ1-2; 8 nucleotides agree with TRBD1. This CDR3 spans 15 amino acids. From germline, CDR1 is MNHEY and CDR2 SMNVEV (reference sequence). V shed 4 bases, J shed 6 bases, and the junction held 10 bases outside the gene matches. As DNA, the CDR3 is TGTGCCAGCAGTTACGGACAGGGAGGCGATCATGGCTACACCTTC. Translated: CASSYGQGGDHGYTF.

This clone was counted a single time. This chain joins TRBV28 and TRBJ2-1, with TRBD2 matching 11 bases. This CDR3 is built from 17 residues. J was trimmed by 4 bases and V by 6 bases; bases with no gene match: 11. CDR1 is MDHEN and CDR2 is SYDVKM in the germline V gene. CDR3 loop: CASSLPPGTSGYNEQFF. The DNA for the CDR3 is TGTGCCAGCAGCCTGCCTCCCGGGACTAGCGGTTACAATGAGCAGTTCTTC.

V gene TRBV7-9 combines with J gene TRBJ1-1; a weak D match, TRBD1 (6 bases). Per germline, CDR1 SEHNR and CDR2 FQNEAQ (reference sequence). The CDR3 is 14 amino acids. The germline V and J ends were trimmed by 5 bases and 4 bases, with 14 bases remaining between them. For the CDR3, the DNA is TGTGCCAGCAGCCGGGACAAGGGGTCCACTGAAGCTTTCTTT. Encoded protein: CASSRDKGSTEAFF.

The chain couples TRBV7-2 to TRBJ1-1; D is ambiguous. CDR1 and CDR2 from the germline V gene are SGHTA and FQGNSA. This CDR3 has 14 residues. The germline V and J ends were trimmed by 4 bases and 0 bases, with 9 bases remaining between them. CDR3 DNA: TGTGCCAGCAGCTCCCTCCGTATGAACACTGAAGCTTTCTTT. Its protein is CASSSLRMNTEAFF.

V usage is TRBV5-4 and J usage is TRBJ2-2; D is perhaps TRBD2 (5 bases). Germline CDR1 SGHNT, CDR2 YYREEE (reference sequence). With 0 bases removed from V and 2 bases from J, the gap between germline ends came to 17 bases. This CDR3 has 18 residues. For the CDR3, the DNA is TGTGCCAGCAGCTTGGCCGGTTGGCAGGCGGGTAACACCGGGGAGCTGTTTTTT. Its translation is CASSLAGWQAGNTGELFF.

The V and J genes are TRBV29-1 and TRBJ2-3, with 9 bases fitting TRBD2. V was clipped by 6 bases and J by 2 bases; unmatched bases: 9. The CDR3 runs 15 residues. Germline V gene lookup returns CDR1 SQVTM and CDR2 ANQGSEA. The CDR3 here is CSVGGERGVTDTQYF. The CDR3 coding sequence is TGCAGCGTCGGTGGTGAGCGGGGGGTCACAGATACGCAGTATTTT.

The chain uses TRBV4-3 and TRBJ2-1; D is possibly TRBD2 (6 bases). The CDR3 sequence is 13 residues long. The V and J ends lost 0 bases and 7 bases respectively, with 7 bases between them. Germline V gene lookup returns CDR1 LGHNA and CDR2 YSLEER. The CDR3 here is CASSQERGNEQFF. DNA of the CDR3: TGCGCCAGCAGCCAAGAACGGGGGAATGAGCAGTTCTTC.

The chain joins TRBV18 to TRBJ2-7; tentatively, D is TRBD1 (5 bases). V was cut by 6 bases and J by 4 bases, with 22 bases left in between. The germline CDR1 and CDR2 sequences are KGHSH and LQKENI. The CDR3 runs 16 residues. As DNA, the CDR3 is TGTGCCAGCTCTCCCGTGCTGGCAGGGCGCTCTTACGAGCAGTACTTC. Its translation: CASSPVLAGRSYEQYF. The variable domain in full, with the rest retrieved from reference TRBV18 and TRBJ2-7, is NAGVMQNPRHLVRRRGQEARLRCSPMKGHSHVYWYRQLPEEGLKFMVYLQKENIIDESGMPKERFSAEFPKEGPSILRIQQVVRGDSAAYFCASSPVLAGRSYEQYFGPGTRLTVT.

This clone was seen only a few times. The chain employs TRBV4-1 and TRBJ2-1; D gene uncertain. Germline CDR1 is MGHRA and CDR2 is YSYEKL. The V end lost 4 bases, the J end lost 8 bases, and 12 bases lay between the germline ends. This CDR3 comprises 13 residues. The CDR3 sequence is CASSLPNGDEQFF. The DNA for the CDR3 is TGCGCCAGCAGCCTACCGAATGGGGATGAGCAGTTCTTC.

This clone is a singleton in its sample. The rearrangement uses TRBV5-4 and TRBJ2-2, with D perhaps matching TRBD2 (6 bases). V was cut by 4 bases and J by 7 bases, with 17 bases left in between. Germline-derived CDR1 and CDR2 are SGHNT and YYREEE (reference sequence). This CDR3 spans 15 amino acids. CDR3 DNA: TGTGCCAGCAGCCAGCCCTCAACTAGCAACGGGGAGCTGTTTTTT. It is translated as CASSQPSTSNGELFF.

The chain recombines TRBV5-6 with TRBJ2-2, with no clear D. The CDR3 length is 14 residues. The germline CDR1 and CDR2 sequences are SGHDT and YYEEEE. V shed 0 bases and J shed 1 base, with 4 bases lying between them. The CDR3, as DNA: TGTGCCAGCAGCTTGGCAGGGAACACCGGGGAGCTGTTTTTT. Its translation is CASSLAGNTGELFF.

In its sample, this clone was seen a few times. The J gene is TRBJ2-1, the V gene TRBV7-2, with D possibly being TRBD2 (5 bases). The germline V gene has CDR1 SGHTA and CDR2 FQGNSA. The CDR3 spans 15 residues. V lost 3 bases, J lost 0 bases, and 9 bases lay in between. In DNA form, the CDR3 reads TGTGCCAGCAGCTTCGGGATCAACTCCTACAATGAGCAGTTCTTC. It encodes CASSFGINSYNEQFF.

The J gene is TRBJ2-1, the V gene TRBV7-9, with TRBD1 identical over 9 bases. CDR3 length: 15 amino acids. Looked up from germline, CDR1 is SEHNR and CDR2 is FQNEAQ (reference sequence). The ends lost 7 bases at V and 2 bases at J; junction bases unmatched: 6. CDR3 in amino acids: CASIPWTGAYNEQFF. CDR3 DNA: TGTGCCAGCATCCCTTGGACAGGGGCCTACAATGAGCAGTTCTTC.

The chain carries TRBV5-1 and TRBJ2-2; TRBD1 aligns across 8 bases. The CDR3 sequence is 17 residues long. The ends lost 3 bases at V and 0 bases at J; junction bases unmatched: 7. Germline V CDR1 and CDR2: SGHRS, YFSETQ. In nucleotides, the CDR3 is TGCGCCAGCAGCTCGGTGGGACAGGCGACGAACACCGGGGAGCTGTTTTTT. Translated, it gives CASSSVGQATNTGELFF.

DNA for the CDR3: TGCGCCAGCAGCCACGGACTAGCGGGAGGGAGGGAGACCCAGTACTTC. Residues: CASSHGLAGGRETQYF. V and J are TRBV4-3 and TRBJ2-5; 15 bases line up with TRBD2. The germline V gene has CDR1 LGHNA and CDR2 YSLEER. V was pared by 3 bases and J by 5 bases, with 4 bases of the junction left unmatched. This CDR3 is 16 amino acids long.

This clone rates as medium-sized (0.01 to 0.1%). The V and J genes are TRBV4-1 and TRBJ2-7; 8 nucleotides agree with TRBD1. Germline trimming cut 1 base from V and 4 bases from J; bases unmatched to any gene: 9. Germline V gene sequence: CDR1 MGHRA, CDR2 YSYEKL. This CDR3 spans 16 amino acids. The CDR3 protein is CASSQGVTGEAYEQYF. CDR3 coding DNA: TGCGCCAGCAGCCAAGGCGTGACAGGGGAGGCTTACGAGCAGTACTTC.

This clone was picked up a small number of times. V gene TRBV5-6 combines with J gene TRBJ1-6; D gene unclear. This CDR3 is 16 amino acids long. Trimming pared 3 bases from V and 0 bases from J, leaving 10 bases between. Germline V gene data show CDR1 as SGHDT and CDR2 as YYEEEE. The CDR3 is CASSYDWSSYNSPLHF. As DNA, the CDR3 is TGTGCCAGCAGCTACGACTGGAGCTCCTATAATTCACCCCTCCACTTT.

V gene TRBV6-5 combines with J gene TRBJ1-2; a possible D gene is TRBD1 (5 bases). Germline-derived CDR1 and CDR2 are MNHEY and SVGAGI. The CDR3 spans 14 residues. V dropped 6 bases and J dropped 4 bases, with 15 bases sitting between them. The chain's CDR3 is CASSVSDNGYGYTF. The DNA of the CDR3 is TGTGCCAGCAGCGTCTCGGACAACGGCTATGGCTACACCTTC.

The chain is built from TRBV6-1 and TRBJ1-2; D remains ambiguous. CDR3 length equals 13 residues. Germline lookup yields CDR1 MNHNS and CDR2 SASEGT. The V end lost 5 bases, the J end lost 3 bases, and 10 bases lay between the germline ends. This CDR3 reads CASSRNGDYGYTF. DNA for the CDR3: TGTGCCAGCAGTCGAAACGGGGACTATGGCTACACCTTC.